This T cell receptor beta chain came from a study of T cell repertoires in ileal Crohn's disease. Study-wide background: Biopsies of the neoterminal ileum at postoperative colonoscopy form M6 samples. Findings and limits, study-wide: Compared with CD4 T cells, sorted CD8 cells carried more expanded clones. Compared with non-smokers, active smokers at surgery showed more clonal expansions.

The time point is: neoterminal ileum biopsy at postoperative endoscopy, about 6 months after surgery. Germline V gene data show CDR1 as SGHTA and CDR2 as FQGNSA. This CDR3 has 14 residues. V shed 4 bases and J 4 bases; nucleotides not matched to a gene: 6. A word on this clone: Its specificity is not known.

Per sample, roughly 530 nanograms of biopsy DNA were TCRB immunosequenced. Assay: immunoSEQ multiplex PCR; the TCRdb copy retains only in-frame clones and omits some. Found here are over 8,500 clones, around 77% of them singletons; the top ten hold approximately 8%. The source is an adult with Crohn's disease. The chain employs TRBV7-2 and TRBJ1-1; 7 nucleotides agree with TRBD1. Sample: ileal tissue. For the CDR3, the DNA is TGTGCCAGCAGCTCAAGACAGGGTAGCACTGAAGCTTTCTTT. Amino acids: CASSSRQGSTEAFF. The complete variable domain, with remaining parts taken from reference TRBV7-2 and TRBJ1-1, reads GAGVSQSPSNKVTEKGKDVELRCDPISGHTALYWYRQSLGQGLEFLIYFQGNSAPDKSGLPSDRFSAERTGGSVSTLTIQRTQQEDSAVYLCASSSRQGSTEAFFGQGTRLTVV.